The source of this T cell receptor beta chain is a study of blood T cell repertoires in COVID-19 (dated by TCRdb to 2019 to 2021). The study in broad terms: Samples covering the acute and convalescent phases of COVID-19 were provided by collaborators in the United States, Italy and Spain. The material from the prospective study consisted of cDNA or gDNA derived from T cells, B-cell-depleted T cells, or PBMCs. Deeply sampled blood TCRbeta repertoires from subjects exposed to, actively infected with, or recovered from COVID-19 were included in the dataset. A freely available public database, intended as a resource for researchers studying the immune response to SARS-CoV-2, is where the repertoires were released. The samples were drawn from the first 160 participants of the ongoing ImmuneRACE study and from 1,254 subjects provided by 6 global collaborators. Sample metadata almost always included a de-identified subject ID, COVID-19 status, age in years and sex. Where available, HLA class I and class II types were taken from metadata supplied by the sample provider and were not determined by assay-based typing.

A note on this clone: What antigen it recognizes has not been identified. There are no base qualities to consult, and no much larger clone falls within one base.

Here is what the overall study found, with its caveats: How much clinical and demographic metadata was included differed by source and by participant, and the metadata was provided uncurated.

Participants in the prospective study were enrolled through a virtual design, were aged roughly 18 to 100 years, and lived in 24 United States geographic areas. In the prospective study, cohorts were assigned on the basis of participant-reported clinical history obtained from a screening survey and a study questionnaire. For ImmuneRACE Cohort 3, a participant was defined as recovered based on two consecutive negative NP/OP PCR tests, clearance by a healthcare professional, or resolution of symptoms. Each participant in the prospective study had whole blood, serum and a nasopharyngeal or oropharyngeal swab collected by mobile phlebotomists. Over a roughly two-month period, participants in the prospective study had the option of providing additional blood draws and questionnaires. Prospective study blood samples were shipped either frozen or at room temperature before DNA extraction. The immunoSEQ Assay, a bias-controlled multiplex PCR, was used to amplify TCRbeta CDR3 regions from genomic DNA. Regarding the original processing steps: Nucleated cell counts per sample were estimated from amplification of reference gene primers within the assay. To quantify the absolute abundance of each unique TCRbeta CDR3 rearrangement, sequence reads were collapsed and filtered. For each sample, productive Simpson clonality was calculated by taking the square root of Simpson's diversity index across productive rearrangements. TCRdb re-hosts the immuneACCESS table, in-frame sequences only. Its copies lack some clones; in the studies checked, an unresolved V gene accounts for under half of them, and the cause for the rest is not known. V, J and clone size derive from that table, while D and trimming were established from the DNA sequence. Counted in this sample were roughly 290,000 clones; approximately 85% of them appeared once. Of the sample, less than 2.5% is held by the ten largest clones.

V drops 3 bases and J drops 5 bases, leaving 10 bases in between. The CDR3, from cysteine to phenylalanine, totals 14 residues. Of all the DNA, just the CDR3 is kept, 42 bases in frame from base 1. CDR1 ENHRY and CDR2 SYGVKD were looked up in the germline V gene. This clonotype originated in a man aged 25-45 years who had recovered from COVID-19. The chain is encoded by TRBV10-3 joined to TRBJ2-2; perhaps TRBD2 is the D gene, with 6 bases matching. The sample was PBMCs or T cells enriched from blood (not recorded which). CDR3 sequence: CAISEGAGTGELFF. The nucleotide sequence reads TGTGCCATCAGTGAAGGTGCGGGGACCGGGGAGCTGTTTTTT.